This record covers a single T cell receptor (beta chain). Primed by a sample-barcoded 5' primer and a J-beta primer mix, a second PCR proceeded for 7 to 11 cycles. All cDNA molecules were each tagged by a template-switch adaptor with 12 random nucleotides. MiXCR was run by TCRdb on the 5' RACE reads, yielding one entry per CDR3 protein. Altogether fewer than 700,000 distinct CDR3 sequences are present, approximately 40% being singletons, with the ten largest covering 25% to 35%. CDR3 size: 14 residues. The ends were cut back, 5 bases at V and 0 bases at J, with 11 bases in the middle. Germline CDR1 and CDR2: SEHNR and FQNEAQ (reference sequence). Isolated per sample were at least 7 million PBMCs. The data originate from a study of blood T cells in healthy people across ages.

The TCR sequence derives from a man older than 75 in good health. Specimen: blood. This chain connects TRBV7-9 to TRBJ2-7; the D is unclear. CDR3 region: CASSPLLSSYEQYF. The CDR3 region has the DNA TGTGCCAGCAGCCCCCTATTGAGCTCCTACGAGCAGTACTTC.